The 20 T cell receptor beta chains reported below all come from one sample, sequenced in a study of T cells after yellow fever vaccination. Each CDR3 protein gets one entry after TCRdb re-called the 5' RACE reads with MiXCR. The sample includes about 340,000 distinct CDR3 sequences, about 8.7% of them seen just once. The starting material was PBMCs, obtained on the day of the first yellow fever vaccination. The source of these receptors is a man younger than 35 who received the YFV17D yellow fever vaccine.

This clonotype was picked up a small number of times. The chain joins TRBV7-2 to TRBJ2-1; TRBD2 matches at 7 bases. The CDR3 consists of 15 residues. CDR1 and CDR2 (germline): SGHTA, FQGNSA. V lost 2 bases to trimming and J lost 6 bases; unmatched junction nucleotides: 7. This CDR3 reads CASSLTGGPPNEQFF. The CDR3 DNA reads TGTGCCAGCAGCTTAACGGGGGGTCCCCCCAATGAGCAGTTCTTC.

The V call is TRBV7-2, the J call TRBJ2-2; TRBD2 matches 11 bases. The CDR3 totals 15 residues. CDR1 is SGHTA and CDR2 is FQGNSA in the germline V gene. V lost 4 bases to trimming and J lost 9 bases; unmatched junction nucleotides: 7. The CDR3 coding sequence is TGTGCCAGCAGCTACAGACTAGCGGGGACGAGGGAGCTGTTTTTT. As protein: CASSYRLAGTRELFF.

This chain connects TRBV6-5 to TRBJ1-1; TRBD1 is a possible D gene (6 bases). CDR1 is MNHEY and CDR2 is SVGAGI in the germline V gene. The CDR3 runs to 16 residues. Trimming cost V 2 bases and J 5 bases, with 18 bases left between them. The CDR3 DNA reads TGTGCCAGCAGTTACCTAAAGACAGGAGAGGAGACTGAAGCTTTCTTT. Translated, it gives CASSYLKTGEETEAFF.

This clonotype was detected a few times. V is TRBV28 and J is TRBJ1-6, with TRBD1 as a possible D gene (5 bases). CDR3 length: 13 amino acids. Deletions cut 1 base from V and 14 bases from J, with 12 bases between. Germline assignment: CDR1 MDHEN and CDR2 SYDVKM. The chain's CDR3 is CASSLFFDSTLHF. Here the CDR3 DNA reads TGTGCCAGCAGTTTATTTTTTGACAGCACCCTCCACTTT.

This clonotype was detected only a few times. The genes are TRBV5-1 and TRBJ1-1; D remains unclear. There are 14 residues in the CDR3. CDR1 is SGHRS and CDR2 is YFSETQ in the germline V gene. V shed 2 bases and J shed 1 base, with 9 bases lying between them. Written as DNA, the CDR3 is TGCGCCAGCAGCTTCACGACAACGAACACTGAAGCTTTCTTT. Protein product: CASSFTTTNTEAFF.

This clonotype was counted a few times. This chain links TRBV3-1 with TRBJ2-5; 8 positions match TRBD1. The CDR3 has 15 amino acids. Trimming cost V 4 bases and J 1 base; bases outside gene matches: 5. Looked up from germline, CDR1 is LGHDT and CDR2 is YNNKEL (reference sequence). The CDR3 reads CASSPGGRVQETQYF. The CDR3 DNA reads TGTGCCAGCAGCCCAGGGGGCAGAGTCCAAGAGACCCAGTACTTC.

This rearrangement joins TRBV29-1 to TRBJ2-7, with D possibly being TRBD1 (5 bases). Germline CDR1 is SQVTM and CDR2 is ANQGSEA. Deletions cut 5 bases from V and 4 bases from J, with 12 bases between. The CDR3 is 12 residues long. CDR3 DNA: TGCAGCGTTCTGGACAACTGGTACGAGCAGTACTTC. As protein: CSVLDNWYEQYF.

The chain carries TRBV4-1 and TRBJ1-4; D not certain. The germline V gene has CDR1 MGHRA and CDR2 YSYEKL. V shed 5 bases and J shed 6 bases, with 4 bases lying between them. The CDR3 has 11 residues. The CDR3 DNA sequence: TGCGCCAGCAGCGCAGATGAAAAACTGTTTTTT. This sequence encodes CASSADEKLFF.

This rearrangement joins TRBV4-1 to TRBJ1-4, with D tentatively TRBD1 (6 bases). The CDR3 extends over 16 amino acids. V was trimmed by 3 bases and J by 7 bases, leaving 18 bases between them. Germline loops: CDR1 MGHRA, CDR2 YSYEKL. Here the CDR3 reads CASSQVPGAVREKLFF. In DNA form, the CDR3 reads TGCGCCAGCAGCCAGGTTCCAGGGGCGGTTCGTGAAAAACTGTTTTTT.

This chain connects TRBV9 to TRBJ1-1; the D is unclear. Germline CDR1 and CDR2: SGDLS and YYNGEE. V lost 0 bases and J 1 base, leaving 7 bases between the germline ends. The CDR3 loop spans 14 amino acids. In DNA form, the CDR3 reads TGTGCCAGCAGCGTAGACGGCCAGAACACTGAAGCTTTCTTT. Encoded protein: CASSVDGQNTEAFF.

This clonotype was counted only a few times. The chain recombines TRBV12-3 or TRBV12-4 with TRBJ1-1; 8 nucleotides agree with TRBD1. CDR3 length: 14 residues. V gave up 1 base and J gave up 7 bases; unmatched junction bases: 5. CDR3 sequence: CASSLGQGINEAFF. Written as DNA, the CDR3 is TGTGCCAGCAGTTTAGGACAGGGGATTAATGAAGCTTTCTTT.

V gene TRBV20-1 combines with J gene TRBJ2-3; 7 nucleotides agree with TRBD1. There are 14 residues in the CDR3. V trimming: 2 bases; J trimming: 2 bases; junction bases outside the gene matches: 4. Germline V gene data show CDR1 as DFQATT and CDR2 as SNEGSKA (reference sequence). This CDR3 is CSARPTGITDTQYF. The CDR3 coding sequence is TGCAGTGCTAGACCGACAGGGATCACAGATACGCAGTATTTT.

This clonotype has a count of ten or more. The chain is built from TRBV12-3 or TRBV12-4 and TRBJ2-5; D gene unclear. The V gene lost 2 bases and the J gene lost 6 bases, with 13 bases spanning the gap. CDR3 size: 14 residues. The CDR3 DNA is TGTGCCAGCAGTTTATTCACTGCATCCCAGACCCAGTACTTC. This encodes CASSLFTASQTQYF.

CDR3 coding DNA: TGTGCCAGCAGCTTGATAGCGGCGAACACCGGGGAGCTGTTTTTT. This encodes CASSLIAANTGELFF. The rearrangement uses TRBV11-2 and TRBJ2-2; maybe TRBD2 (6 bases). Germline V gene lookup returns CDR1 SGHAT and CDR2 FQNNGV. The CDR3 extends over 15 amino acids. V was cut by 3 bases and J by 0 bases, with 8 bases left in between.

The CDR3: CASSQASGGPSTDTQYF. As DNA, the CDR3 is TGTGCCAGCAGCCAAGCTAGCGGGGGACCTAGCACAGATACGCAGTATTTT. J is TRBJ2-3 and V is TRBV3-1, with 10 bases lining up with TRBD2. This CDR3 comprises 17 residues. Unmatched junction bases numbered 4, after V lost 1 base and J lost 0 bases. The V gene's germline CDR1 is LGHDT and CDR2 YNNKEL (reference sequence).

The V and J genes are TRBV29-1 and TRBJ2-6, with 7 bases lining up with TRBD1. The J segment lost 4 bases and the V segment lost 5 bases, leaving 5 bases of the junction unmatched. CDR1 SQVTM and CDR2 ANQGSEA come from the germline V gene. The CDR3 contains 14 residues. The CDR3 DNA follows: TGCAGCGTTCGTACAGGGGAAGGGGCCAACGTCCTGACTTTC. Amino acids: CSVRTGEGANVLTF.

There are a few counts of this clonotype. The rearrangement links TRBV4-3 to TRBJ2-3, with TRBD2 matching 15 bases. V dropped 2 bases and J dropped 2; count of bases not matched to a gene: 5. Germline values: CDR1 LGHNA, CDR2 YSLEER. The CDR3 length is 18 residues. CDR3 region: CASSQSGTSGGYTDTQYF. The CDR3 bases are TGCGCCAGCAGCCAATCCGGGACTAGCGGGGGGTACACAGATACGCAGTATTTT.

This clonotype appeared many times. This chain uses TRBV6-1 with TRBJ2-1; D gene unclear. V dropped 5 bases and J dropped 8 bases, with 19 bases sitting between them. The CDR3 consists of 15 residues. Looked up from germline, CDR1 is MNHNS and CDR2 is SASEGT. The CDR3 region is CASSRAGPLAYEQFF. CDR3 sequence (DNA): TGTGCCAGCAGTCGTGCCGGGCCCTTGGCTTATGAGCAGTTCTTC.

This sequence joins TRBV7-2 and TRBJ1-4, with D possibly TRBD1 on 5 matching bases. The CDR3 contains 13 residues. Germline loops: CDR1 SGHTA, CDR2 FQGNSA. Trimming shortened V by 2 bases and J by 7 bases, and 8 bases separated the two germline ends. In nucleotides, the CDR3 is TGTGCCAGCAGCTTACTCCAGGGTGAAAAACTGTTTTTT. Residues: CASSLLQGEKLFF.

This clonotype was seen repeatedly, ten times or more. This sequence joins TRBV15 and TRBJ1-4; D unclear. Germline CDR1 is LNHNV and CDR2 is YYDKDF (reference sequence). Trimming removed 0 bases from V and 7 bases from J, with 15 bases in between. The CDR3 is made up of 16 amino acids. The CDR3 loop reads CATSRDPGPLSEKLFF. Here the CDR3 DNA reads TGTGCCACCAGCAGAGATCCAGGACCATTAAGTGAAAAACTGTTTTTT. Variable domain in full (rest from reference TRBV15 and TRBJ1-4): DAMVIQNPRYQVTQFGKPVTLSCSQTLNHNVMYWYQQKSSQAPKLLFHYYDKDFNNEADTPDNFQSRRPNTSFCFLDIRSPGLGDTAMYLCATSRDPGPLSEKLFFGSGTQLSVL.